This record looks at one T cell receptor beta chain sequence and its context. Only in-frame clones appear in the TCRdb table, and some are missing; sequencing was by immunoSEQ multiplex PCR. The table shows about 1.1 million clones, with 75% to 85% occurring only once. The sample comes from a study of shared clonotypes between healthy human individuals. Germline V gene lookup returns CDR1 MDHEN and CDR2 SYDVKM. J lost 9 bases, V lost 6 bases, and 7 bases had no gene match. The CDR3 covers 13 residues. Sequencing input: memory CD4+ T cells from PBMCs. Regarding subset: CD45RA-negative fraction. The chain joins TRBV28 to TRBJ1-5; 8 bases map to TRBD1. This clonotype originated in a man between 18 and 35 years old in good health. Some clones in this sample may be carry-over from other donors' samples. DNA for the CDR3: TGTGCCAGCAGCCGGACAGGGCTTCGGCCCCAGCATTTT. This translates into CASSRTGLRPQHF.